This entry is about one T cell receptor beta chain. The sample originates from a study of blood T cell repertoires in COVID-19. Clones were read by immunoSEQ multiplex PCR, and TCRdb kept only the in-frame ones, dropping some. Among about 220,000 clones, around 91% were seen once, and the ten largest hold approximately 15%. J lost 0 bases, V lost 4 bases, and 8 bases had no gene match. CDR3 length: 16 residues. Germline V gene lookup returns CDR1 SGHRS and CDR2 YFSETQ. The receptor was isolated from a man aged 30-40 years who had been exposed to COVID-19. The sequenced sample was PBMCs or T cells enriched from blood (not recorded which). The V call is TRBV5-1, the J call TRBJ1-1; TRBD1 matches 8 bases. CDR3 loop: CASSPLGQGLNTEAFF. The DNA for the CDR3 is TGCGCCAGCAGCCCCCTAGGACAGGGTTTGAACACTGAAGCTTTCTTT. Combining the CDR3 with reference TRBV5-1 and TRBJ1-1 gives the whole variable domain KAGVTQTPRYLIKTRGQQVTLSCSPISGHRSVSWYQQTPGQGLQFLFEYFSETQRNKGNFPGRFSGRQFSNSRSEMNVSTLELGDSALYLCASSPLGQGLNTEAFFGQGTRLTVV.